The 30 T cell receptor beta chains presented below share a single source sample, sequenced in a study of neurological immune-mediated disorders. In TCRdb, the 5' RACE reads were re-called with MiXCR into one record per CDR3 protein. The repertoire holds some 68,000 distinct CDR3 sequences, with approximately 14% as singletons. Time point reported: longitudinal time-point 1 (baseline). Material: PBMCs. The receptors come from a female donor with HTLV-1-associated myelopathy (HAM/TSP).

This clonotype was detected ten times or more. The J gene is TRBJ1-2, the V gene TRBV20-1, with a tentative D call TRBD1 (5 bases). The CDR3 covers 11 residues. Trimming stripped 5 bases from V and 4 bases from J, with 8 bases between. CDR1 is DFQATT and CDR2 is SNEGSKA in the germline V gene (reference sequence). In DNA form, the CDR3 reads TGCAGTGCTGGGGGGGGCTATGGCTACACCTTC. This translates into CSAGGGYGYTF.

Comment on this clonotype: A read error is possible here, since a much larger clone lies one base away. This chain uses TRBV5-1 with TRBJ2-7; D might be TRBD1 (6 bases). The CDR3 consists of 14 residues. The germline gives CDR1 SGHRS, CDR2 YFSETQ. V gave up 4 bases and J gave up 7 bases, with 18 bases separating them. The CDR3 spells CASSPGDSVIEQYF. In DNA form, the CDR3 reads TGCGCCAGCAGCCCAGGGGATTCGGTGATTGAGCAGTACTTC.

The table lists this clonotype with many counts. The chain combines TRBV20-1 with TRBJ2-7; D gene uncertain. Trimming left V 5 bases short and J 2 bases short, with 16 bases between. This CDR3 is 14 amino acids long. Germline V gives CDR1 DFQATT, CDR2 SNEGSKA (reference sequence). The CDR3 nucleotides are TGCAGTGCTCCCCAAGTGGGAAGCCCCTACGAGCAGTACTTC. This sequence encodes CSAPQVGSPYEQYF.

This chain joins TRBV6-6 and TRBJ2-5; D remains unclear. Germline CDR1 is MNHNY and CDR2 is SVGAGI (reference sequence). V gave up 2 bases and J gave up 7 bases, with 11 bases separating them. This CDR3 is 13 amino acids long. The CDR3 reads CASSYGQNGTQYF. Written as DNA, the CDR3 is TGTGCCAGCAGTTACGGGCAGAATGGGACCCAGTACTTC.

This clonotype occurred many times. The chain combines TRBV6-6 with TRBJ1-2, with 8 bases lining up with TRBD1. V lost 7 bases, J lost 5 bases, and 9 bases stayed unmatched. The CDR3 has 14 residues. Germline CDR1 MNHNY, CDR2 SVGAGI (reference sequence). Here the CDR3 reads CASTQTGVGYGYTF. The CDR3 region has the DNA TGTGCCAGCACCCAGACAGGGGTGGGTTATGGCTACACCTTC.

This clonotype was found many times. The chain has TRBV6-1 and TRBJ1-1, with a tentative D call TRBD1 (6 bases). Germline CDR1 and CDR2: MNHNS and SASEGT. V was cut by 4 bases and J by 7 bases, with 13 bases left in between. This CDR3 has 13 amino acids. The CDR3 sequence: CASSVGQGYEAFF. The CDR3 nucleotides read TGTGCCAGCAGTGTAGGCCAGGGGTATGAAGCTTTCTTT.

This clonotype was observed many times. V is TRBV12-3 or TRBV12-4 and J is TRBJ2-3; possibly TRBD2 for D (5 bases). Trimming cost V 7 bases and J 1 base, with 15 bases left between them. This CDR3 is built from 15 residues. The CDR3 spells CASKREPGGTDTQYF. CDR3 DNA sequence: TGTGCCAGCAAGAGGGAACCCGGGGGCACAGATACGCAGTATTTT.

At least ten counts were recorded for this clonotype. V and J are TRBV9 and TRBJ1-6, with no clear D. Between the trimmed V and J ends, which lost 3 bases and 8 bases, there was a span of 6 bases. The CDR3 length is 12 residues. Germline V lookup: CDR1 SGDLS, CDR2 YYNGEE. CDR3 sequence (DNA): TGTGCCAGCAGCGGACGGGATTCACCCCTCCACTTT. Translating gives CASSGRDSPLHF.

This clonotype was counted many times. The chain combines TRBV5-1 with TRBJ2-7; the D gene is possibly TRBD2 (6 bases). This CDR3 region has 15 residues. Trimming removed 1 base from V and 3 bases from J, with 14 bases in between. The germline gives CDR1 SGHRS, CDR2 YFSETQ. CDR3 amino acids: CASSLNLAGNYEQYF. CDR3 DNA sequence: TGCGCCAGCAGCTTGAATCTGGCGGGGAACTACGAGCAGTACTTC.

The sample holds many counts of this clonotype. The CDR3 bases are TGCAGTGCTAGAGACGGACATTTACCAAACTCCTACGAGCAGTACTTC. This gives the protein CSARDGHLPNSYEQYF. The chain uses TRBV20-1 and TRBJ2-7; weak D call: TRBD1 (5 bases). V was pared by 0 bases and J by 0 bases, with 15 bases between. This CDR3 has 16 residues. Germline values: CDR1 DFQATT, CDR2 SNEGSKA (reference sequence).

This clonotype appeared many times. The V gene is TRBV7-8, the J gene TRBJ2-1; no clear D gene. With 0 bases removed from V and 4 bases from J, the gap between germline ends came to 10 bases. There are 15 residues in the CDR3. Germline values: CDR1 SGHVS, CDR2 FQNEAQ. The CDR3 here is CASSLAQAYYNEQFF. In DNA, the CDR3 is TGTGCCAGCAGCTTAGCGCAGGCTTATTACAATGAGCAGTTCTTC.

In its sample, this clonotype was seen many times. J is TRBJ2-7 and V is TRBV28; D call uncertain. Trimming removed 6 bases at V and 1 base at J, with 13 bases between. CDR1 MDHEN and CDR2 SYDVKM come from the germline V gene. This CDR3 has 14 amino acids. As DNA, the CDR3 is TGTGCCAGCAGCCCACCTGGGCCTTCCTACGAGCAGTACTTC. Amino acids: CASSPPGPSYEQYF.

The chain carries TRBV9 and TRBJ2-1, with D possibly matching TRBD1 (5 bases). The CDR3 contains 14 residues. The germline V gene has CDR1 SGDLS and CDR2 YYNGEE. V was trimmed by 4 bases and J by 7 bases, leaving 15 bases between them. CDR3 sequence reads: CASSPTTVPNEQFF. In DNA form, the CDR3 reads TGTGCCAGCAGCCCTACGACAGTGCCTAATGAGCAGTTCTTC. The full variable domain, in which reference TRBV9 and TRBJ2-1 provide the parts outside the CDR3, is DSGVTQTPKHLITATGQRVTLRCSPRSGDLSVYWYQQSLDQGLQFLIQYYNGEERAKGNILERFSAQQFPDLHSELNLSSLELGDSALYFCASSPTTVPNEQFFGPGTRLTVL.

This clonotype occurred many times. This chain's CDR3 is CASSHPDREADTQYF. In DNA, the CDR3 is TGTGCCAGCAGCCACCCGGACAGGGAGGCAGATACGCAGTATTTT. The chain couples TRBV7-8 to TRBJ2-3; 8 nucleotides align to TRBD1. The V and J ends lost 5 bases and 4 bases, in that order; junction bases with no gene match: 8. The CDR3 length is 15 residues. Germline V gives CDR1 SGHVS, CDR2 FQNEAQ.

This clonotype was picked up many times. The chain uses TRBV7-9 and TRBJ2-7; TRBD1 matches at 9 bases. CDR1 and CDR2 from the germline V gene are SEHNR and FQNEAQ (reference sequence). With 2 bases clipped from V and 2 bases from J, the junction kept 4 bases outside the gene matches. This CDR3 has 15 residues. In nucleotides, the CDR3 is TGTGCCAGCAGCTTAAAGGGACAGGGAACCTACGAGCAGTACTTC. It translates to CASSLKGQGTYEQYF.

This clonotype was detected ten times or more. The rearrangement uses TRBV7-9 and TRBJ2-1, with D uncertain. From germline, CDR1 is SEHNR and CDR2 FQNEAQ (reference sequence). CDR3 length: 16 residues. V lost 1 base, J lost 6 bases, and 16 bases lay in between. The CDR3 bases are TGTGCCAGCAGCTTAGTAGGCAGCAAACTAACCAATGAGCAGTTCTTC. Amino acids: CASSLVGSKLTNEQFF.

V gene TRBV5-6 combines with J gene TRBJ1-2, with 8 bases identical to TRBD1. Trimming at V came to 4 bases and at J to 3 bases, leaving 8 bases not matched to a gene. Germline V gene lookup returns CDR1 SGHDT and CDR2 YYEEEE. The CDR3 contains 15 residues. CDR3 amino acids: CASSQRDRTYYGYTF. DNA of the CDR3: TGTGCCAGCAGCCAGAGGGACAGGACTTACTATGGCTACACCTTC.

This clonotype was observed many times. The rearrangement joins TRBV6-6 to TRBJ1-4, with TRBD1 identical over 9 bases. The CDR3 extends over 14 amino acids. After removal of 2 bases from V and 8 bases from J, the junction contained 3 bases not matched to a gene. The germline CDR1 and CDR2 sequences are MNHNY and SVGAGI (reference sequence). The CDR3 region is CASSYRDRGEKLFF. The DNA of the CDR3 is TGTGCCAGCAGTTACCGCGACAGGGGGGAAAAACTGTTTTTT.

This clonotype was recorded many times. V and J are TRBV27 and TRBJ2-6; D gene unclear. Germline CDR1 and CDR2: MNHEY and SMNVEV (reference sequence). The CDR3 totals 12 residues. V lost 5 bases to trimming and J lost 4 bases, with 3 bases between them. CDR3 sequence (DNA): TGTGCCAGCAGTAAGGGGGCCAACGTCCTGACTTTC. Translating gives CASSKGANVLTF.

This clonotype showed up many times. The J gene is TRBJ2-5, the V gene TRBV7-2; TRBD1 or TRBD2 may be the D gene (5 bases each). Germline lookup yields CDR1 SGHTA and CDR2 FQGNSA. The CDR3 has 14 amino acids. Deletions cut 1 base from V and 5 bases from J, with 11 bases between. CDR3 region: CASSLERWGETQYF. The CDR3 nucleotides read TGTGCCAGCAGCTTAGAACGGTGGGGGGAGACCCAGTACTTC.

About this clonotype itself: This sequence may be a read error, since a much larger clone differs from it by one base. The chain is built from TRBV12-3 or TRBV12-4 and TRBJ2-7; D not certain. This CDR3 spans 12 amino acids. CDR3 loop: CASGFSTGEQYF. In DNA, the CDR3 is TGTGCCAGCGGTTTTTCTACGGGCGAGCAGTACTTC.

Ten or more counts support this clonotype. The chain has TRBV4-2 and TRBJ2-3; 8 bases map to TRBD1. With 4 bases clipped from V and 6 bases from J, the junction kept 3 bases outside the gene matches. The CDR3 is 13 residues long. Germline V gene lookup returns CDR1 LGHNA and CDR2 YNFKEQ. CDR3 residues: CASSPQGADTQYF. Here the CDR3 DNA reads TGTGCCAGCAGCCCCCAGGGGGCGGATACGCAGTATTTT.

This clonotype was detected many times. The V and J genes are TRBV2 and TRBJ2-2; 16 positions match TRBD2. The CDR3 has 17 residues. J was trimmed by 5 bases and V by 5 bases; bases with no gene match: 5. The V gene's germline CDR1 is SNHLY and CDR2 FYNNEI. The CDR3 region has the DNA TGTGCCAGCAGTTTGGGACTAGCGGGGGGGCGTACCGGGGAGCTGTTTTTT. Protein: CASSLGLAGGRTGELFF.

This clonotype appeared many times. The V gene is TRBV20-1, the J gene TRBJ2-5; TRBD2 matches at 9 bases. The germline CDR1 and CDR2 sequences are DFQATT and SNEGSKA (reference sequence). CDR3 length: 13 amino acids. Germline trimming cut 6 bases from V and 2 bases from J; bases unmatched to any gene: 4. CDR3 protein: CSADSGGQETQYF. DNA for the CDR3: TGCAGTGCCGATAGCGGGGGTCAAGAGACCCAGTACTTC.

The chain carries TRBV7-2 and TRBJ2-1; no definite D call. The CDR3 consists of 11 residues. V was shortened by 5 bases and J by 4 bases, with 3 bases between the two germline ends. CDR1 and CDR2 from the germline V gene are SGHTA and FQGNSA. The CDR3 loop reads CASSNYNEQFF. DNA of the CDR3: TGTGCCAGCAGCAATTACAATGAGCAGTTCTTC.

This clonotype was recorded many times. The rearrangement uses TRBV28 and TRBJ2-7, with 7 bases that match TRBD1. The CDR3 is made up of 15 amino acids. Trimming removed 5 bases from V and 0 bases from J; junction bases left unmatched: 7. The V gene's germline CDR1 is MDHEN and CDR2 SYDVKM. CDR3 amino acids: CASSTDRVPSYEQYF. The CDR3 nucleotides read TGTGCCAGCAGTACTGACAGGGTACCCTCCTACGAGCAGTACTTC.

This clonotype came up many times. CDR3 in DNA: TGTGCCAGCAGTATTAGCGAGACCCAGTACTTC. This encodes CASSISETQYF. The chain couples TRBV12-3 or TRBV12-4 to TRBJ2-5; D not certain. The CDR3 is 11 amino acids. V shed 5 bases and J shed 5 bases, with 6 bases lying between them.

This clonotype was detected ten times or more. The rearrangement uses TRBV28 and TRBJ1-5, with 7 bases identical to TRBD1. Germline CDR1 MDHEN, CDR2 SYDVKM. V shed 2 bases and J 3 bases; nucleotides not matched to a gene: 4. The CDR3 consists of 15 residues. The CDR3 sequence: CASSLGDRNNQPQHF. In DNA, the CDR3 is TGTGCCAGCAGTTTAGGGGACAGAAACAATCAGCCCCAGCATTTT.

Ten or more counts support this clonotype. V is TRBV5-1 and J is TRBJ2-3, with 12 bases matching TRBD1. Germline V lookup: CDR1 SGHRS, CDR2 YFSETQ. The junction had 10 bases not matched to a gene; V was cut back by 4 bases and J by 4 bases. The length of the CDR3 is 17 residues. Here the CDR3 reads CASSRGQGASYADTQYF. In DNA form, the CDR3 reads TGCGCCAGCAGCAGGGGACAGGGGGCTTCTTACGCAGATACGCAGTATTTT. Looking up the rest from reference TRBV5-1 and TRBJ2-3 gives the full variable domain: KAGVTQTPRYLIKTRGQQVTLSCSPISGHRSVSWYQQTPGQGLQFLFEYFSETQRNKGNFPGRFSGRQFSNSRSEMNVSTLELGDSALYLCASSRGQGASYADTQYFGPGTRLTVL.

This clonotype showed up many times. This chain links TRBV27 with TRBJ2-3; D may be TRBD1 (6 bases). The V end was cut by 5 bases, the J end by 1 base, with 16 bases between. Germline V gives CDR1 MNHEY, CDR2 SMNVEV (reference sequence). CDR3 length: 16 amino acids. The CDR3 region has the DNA TGTGCCAGCAGTCCTGTTACAGGGTCTGGCACAGATACGCAGTATTTT. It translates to CASSPVTGSGTDTQYF.